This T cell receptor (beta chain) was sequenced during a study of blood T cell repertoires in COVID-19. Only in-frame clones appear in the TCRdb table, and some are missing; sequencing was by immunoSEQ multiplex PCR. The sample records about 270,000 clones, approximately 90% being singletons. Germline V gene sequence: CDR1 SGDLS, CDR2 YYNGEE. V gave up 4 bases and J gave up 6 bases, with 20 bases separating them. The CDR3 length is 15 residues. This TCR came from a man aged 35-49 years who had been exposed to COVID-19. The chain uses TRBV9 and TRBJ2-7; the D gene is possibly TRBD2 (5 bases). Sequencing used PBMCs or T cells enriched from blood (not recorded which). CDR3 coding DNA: TGTGCCAGCAGCCCACGATCTTTAGATGCGGGCGAGCAGTACTTC. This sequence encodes CASSPRSLDAGEQYF.